These T cell receptor beta chains were read from a single sample in a study of blood T cell repertoires in COVID-19. The table came from immunoSEQ multiplex PCR; TCRdb's copy has only in-frame clones and leaves some out. The table has about 210,000 clones, 80% to 90% seen once. Sequencing used PBMCs or T cells enriched from blood (not recorded which). The receptors shown here come from a woman aged 40 to 50 with acute COVID-19. Both conserved end residues are part of each CDR3. A D gene is named only where the DNA matches it firmly. Size tells how often a clone was seen (once, few, many) or the class of an expanded clone, and some rows leave it out.

d_call: NA; clone_size: NA; j_call: TRBJ2-7; v_call: TRBV5-5; cdr3_aa: CASSLQGGTVYEQYF; cdr3_nt: TGTGCCAGCAGCCTACAAGGAGGGACGGTATACGAGCAGTACTTC
d_call: TRBD2; clone_size: once; j_call: TRBJ2-1; v_call: TRBV25-1; cdr3_aa: CASSFPLAGGPYNEQFF; cdr3_nt: TGTGCCAGCAGTTTTCCATTAGCGGGAGGCCCCTACAATGAGCAGTTCTTC
d_call: NA; clone_size: NA; j_call: TRBJ1-6; v_call: TRBV25-1; cdr3_aa: CASGGGVSPLHF; cdr3_nt: TGTGCCAGCGGGGGAGGGGTTTCACCCCTCCACTTT
d_call: TRBD2; clone_size: NA; j_call: TRBJ2-1; v_call: TRBV7-9; cdr3_aa: CASSKLAGGHLREQFF; cdr3_nt: TGTGCCAGCAGCAAACTAGCGGGAGGACACCTCAGAGAGCAGTTCTTC
d_call: NA; clone_size: NA; j_call: TRBJ2-7; v_call: TRBV27; cdr3_aa: CASSHPAPGHSYEQYF; cdr3_nt: TGTGCCAGCAGCCACCCAGCCCCGGGACACTCCTACGAGCAGTACTTC
d_call: TRBD1; clone_size: NA; j_call: TRBJ1-6; v_call: TRBV28; cdr3_aa: CASSLSGQNSPLHF; cdr3_nt: TGTGCCAGCAGTTTATCGGGACAGAATTCACCCCTCCACTTT
d_call: TRBD2; clone_size: NA; j_call: TRBJ2-3; v_call: TRBV5-1; cdr3_aa: CASSSRGLAGGRTDTQYF; cdr3_nt: TGCGCCAGCAGCTCGAGGGGACTAGCGGGAGGGCGCACAGATACGCAGTATTTT
d_call: NA; clone_size: NA; j_call: TRBJ1-5; v_call: TRBV28; cdr3_aa: CASSFRGRGRPQHF; cdr3_nt: TGTGCCAGCAGTTTCAGAGGCAGGGGCAGACCCCAGCATTTT
d_call: NA; clone_size: NA; j_call: TRBJ1-6; v_call: TRBV28; cdr3_aa: CASSSHNSPLHF; cdr3_nt: TGTGCCAGCAGTTCTCATAATTCACCCCTCCACTTT
d_call: TRBD1; clone_size: NA; j_call: TRBJ2-5; v_call: TRBV28; cdr3_aa: CASSNTGGIETQYF; cdr3_nt: TGTGCCAGCAGCAACACAGGGGGTATCGAGACCCAGTACTTC
d_call: NA; clone_size: NA; j_call: TRBJ2-2; v_call: TRBV5-4; cdr3_aa: CASSQQGYAGELFF; cdr3_nt: TGTGCCAGCAGCCAGCAGGGGTATGCCGGGGAGCTGTTTTTT
d_call: TRBD1; clone_size: few; j_call: TRBJ2-7; v_call: TRBV7-9; cdr3_aa: CASSVPGQGSYEQYF; cdr3_nt: TGTGCCAGCAGCGTACCGGGACAGGGATCATACGAGCAGTACTTC
d_call: NA; clone_size: NA; j_call: TRBJ2-3; v_call: TRBV4-3; cdr3_aa: CASSQDSDRRDTQYF; cdr3_nt: TGCGCCAGCAGCCAAGATAGCGATCGCCGAGATACGCAGTATTTT
d_call: TRBD2; clone_size: once; j_call: TRBJ2-7; v_call: TRBV13; cdr3_aa: CASSQGLAGLPSYEQYF; cdr3_nt: TGTGCCAGCAGCCAGGGACTAGCGGGCCTCCCGAGCTACGAGCAGTACTTC
d_call: TRBD1; clone_size: NA; j_call: TRBJ2-3; v_call: TRBV7-2; cdr3_aa: CASRNPGTDAQYF; cdr3_nt: TGTGCCAGCAGGAACCCCGGGACAGATGCGCAGTATTTT
d_call: TRBD2; clone_size: NA; j_call: TRBJ2-1; v_call: TRBV4-1; cdr3_aa: CASSQGALAGVGNEQFF; cdr3_nt: TGCGCCAGCAGCCAAGGAGCCCTAGCGGGAGTCGGAAATGAGCAGTTCTTC
d_call: NA; clone_size: NA; j_call: TRBJ2-7; v_call: TRBV11-3; cdr3_aa: CASSHWATDTYEQYF; cdr3_nt: TGTGCCAGCAGCCACTGGGCGACAGATACCTACGAGCAGTACTTC
d_call: NA; clone_size: NA; j_call: TRBJ2-3; v_call: TRBV19; cdr3_aa: CASSIGASTDTQYF; cdr3_nt: TGTGCCAGTAGTATAGGAGCGAGCACAGATACGCAGTATTTT
d_call: NA; clone_size: once; j_call: TRBJ2-2; v_call: TRBV7-3; cdr3_aa: CASRRADNTGELFF; cdr3_nt: TGTGCCAGCCGGAGGGCAGACAACACCGGGGAGCTGTTTTTT
d_call: TRBD1; clone_size: once; j_call: TRBJ1-2; v_call: TRBV28; cdr3_aa: CASSSNRWGQSGTSGYTF; cdr3_nt: TGTGCCAGCAGTTCTAACCGTTGGGGACAGTCTGGTACTTCTGGCTACACCTTC
d_call: TRBD2; clone_size: few; j_call: TRBJ2-1; v_call: TRBV28; cdr3_aa: CASSTAGGSYNEQFF; cdr3_nt: TGTGCCAGCTCAACGGCGGGAGGCTCCTACAATGAGCAGTTCTTC
d_call: NA; clone_size: NA; j_call: TRBJ1-5; v_call: TRBV19; cdr3_aa: CASSGLTNQPQHF; cdr3_nt: TGTGCCAGTAGTGGACTTACCAATCAGCCCCAGCATTTT
d_call: TRBD2; clone_size: NA; j_call: TRBJ2-1; v_call: TRBV18; cdr3_aa: CASSPLAGPYNEQFF; cdr3_nt: TGTGCCAGCTCACCACTAGCGGGACCTTACAATGAGCAGTTCTTC
d_call: TRBD1; clone_size: NA; j_call: TRBJ1-3; v_call: TRBV28; cdr3_aa: CASSLDRASGNTIYF; cdr3_nt: TGTGCCAGCAGTTTGGACAGGGCCTCTGGAAACACCATATATTTT
d_call: NA; clone_size: NA; j_call: TRBJ2-7; v_call: TRBV11-2; cdr3_aa: CASSPHYEQYF; cdr3_nt: TGTGCCAGCAGCCCCCATTACGAGCAGTACTTC
d_call: TRBD1; clone_size: NA; j_call: TRBJ1-2; v_call: TRBV11-3; cdr3_aa: CASSQSGTAQGTNYGYTF; cdr3_nt: TGTGCCAGCAGCCAATCAGGGACAGCCCAGGGAACTAACTATGGCTACACCTTC
d_call: NA; clone_size: NA; j_call: TRBJ1-5; v_call: TRBV28; cdr3_aa: CASSNNRYNQPQHF; cdr3_nt: TGTGCCAGCAGTAATAACAGATACAATCAGCCCCAGCATTTT
d_call: TRBD1; clone_size: NA; j_call: TRBJ1-5; v_call: TRBV6-1; cdr3_aa: CASSDYRQGNQPQHF; cdr3_nt: TGTGCCAGCAGTGATTACCGACAGGGAAATCAGCCCCAGCATTTT
d_call: NA; clone_size: NA; j_call: TRBJ2-3; v_call: TRBV18; cdr3_aa: CASSPGHHTDTQYF; cdr3_nt: TGTGCCAGCTCACCAGGACATCACACAGATACGCAGTATTTT
d_call: NA; clone_size: NA; j_call: TRBJ2-1; v_call: TRBV10-3; cdr3_aa: CAISDLGEGFF; cdr3_nt: TGTGCCATCAGTGACTTAGGTGAGGGGTTCTTC
d_call: NA; clone_size: NA; j_call: TRBJ1-5; v_call: TRBV2; cdr3_aa: CASSESVERSLFYSNQPQHF; cdr3_nt: TGTGCCAGCAGTGAAAGTGTAGAAAGATCCTTATTTTATAGCAATCAGCCCCAGCATTTT
d_call: NA; clone_size: few; j_call: TRBJ2-1; v_call: TRBV6-2/TRBV6-3; cdr3_aa: CASSYEAGSRNEQFF; cdr3_nt: TGTGCCAGCAGTTATGAGGCGGGAAGCCGTAATGAGCAGTTCTTC
d_call: TRBD2; clone_size: NA; j_call: TRBJ2-3; v_call: TRBV30; cdr3_aa: CAWSKGGADTQYF; cdr3_nt: TGTGCCTGGAGTAAGGGAGGGGCAGATACGCAGTATTTT
d_call: TRBD1; clone_size: few; j_call: TRBJ1-5; v_call: TRBV10-3; cdr3_aa: CAISATGGIGQPQHF; cdr3_nt: TGTGCCATCAGTGCCACAGGGGGAATTGGTCAGCCCCAGCATTTT
d_call: TRBD2; clone_size: NA; j_call: TRBJ2-5; v_call: TRBV7-2; cdr3_aa: CASSPFPSGRFGLGAQYF; cdr3_nt: TGTGCCAGCAGCCCCTTCCCAAGCGGGAGATTTGGGCTCGGGGCCCAGTACTTC
d_call: TRBD1; clone_size: NA; j_call: TRBJ1-2; v_call: TRBV7-3; cdr3_aa: CASSPGTGLNYGYTF; cdr3_nt: TGTGCCAGCAGCCCCGGGACAGGACTAAACTATGGCTACACCTTC
d_call: NA; clone_size: once; j_call: TRBJ2-7; v_call: TRBV6-5; cdr3_aa: CASSKGLSSYEQYF; cdr3_nt: TGTGCCAGCAGCAAGGGGTTGAGCTCCTACGAGCAGTACTTC
d_call: NA; clone_size: NA; j_call: TRBJ1-4; v_call: TRBV28; cdr3_aa: CASSGRGQTNEKLFF; cdr3_nt: TGTGCCAGCAGTGGCCGTGGGCAGACAAATGAAAAACTGTTTTTT
d_call: TRBD1; clone_size: NA; j_call: TRBJ1-3; v_call: TRBV3-1/TRBV3-2; cdr3_aa: CASSRTQGARGNTIYF; cdr3_nt: TGTGCCAGCAGCCGGACTCAGGGGGCGAGGGGAAACACCATATATTTT
d_call: TRBD2; clone_size: NA; j_call: TRBJ2-5; v_call: TRBV29-1; cdr3_aa: CSASLAGGPETQYF; cdr3_nt: TGCAGCGCCTCTTTAGCGGGAGGGCCTGAGACCCAGTACTTC